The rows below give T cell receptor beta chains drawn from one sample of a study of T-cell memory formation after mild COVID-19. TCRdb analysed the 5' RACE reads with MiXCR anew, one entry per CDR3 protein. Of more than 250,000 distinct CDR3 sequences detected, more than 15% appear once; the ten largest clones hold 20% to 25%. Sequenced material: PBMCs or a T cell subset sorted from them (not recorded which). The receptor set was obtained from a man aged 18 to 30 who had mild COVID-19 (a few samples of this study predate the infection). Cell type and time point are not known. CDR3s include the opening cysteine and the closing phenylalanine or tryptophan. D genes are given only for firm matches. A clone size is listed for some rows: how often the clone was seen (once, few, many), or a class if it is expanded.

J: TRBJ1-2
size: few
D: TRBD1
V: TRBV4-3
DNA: TGCGCCAGCAGCCAGAGTCACAGGGGTAACTATGGCTACACCTTC
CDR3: CASSQSHRGNYGYTF

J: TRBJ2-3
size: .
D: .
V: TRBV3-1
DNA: TGTGCCAGCAGCCTCCGGACGGCTCCCACGCAGTATTTT
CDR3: CASSLRTAPTQYF

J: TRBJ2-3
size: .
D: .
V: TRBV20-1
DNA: TGCAGTGCTACCGTGGGAGATACGCAGTATTTT
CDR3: CSATVGDTQYF

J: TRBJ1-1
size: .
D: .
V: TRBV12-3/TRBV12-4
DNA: TGTGCCAGTGGGGGGGGCACTGAAGCTTTCTTT
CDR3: CASGGGTEAFF

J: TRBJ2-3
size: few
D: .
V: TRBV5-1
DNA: TGCGCCAGCAGCTTGGCCCTCCGAGGGGATACGCAGTATTTT
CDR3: CASSLALRGDTQYF

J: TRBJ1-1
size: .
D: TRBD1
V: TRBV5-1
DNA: TGCGCCAGCAGCCCTCAACCGACAGGGGCTTTAAACACTGAAGCTTTCTTT
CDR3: CASSPQPTGALNTEAFF

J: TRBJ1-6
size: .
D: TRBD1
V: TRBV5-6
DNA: TGTGCCAGCAGTCCCAGGGGGTCGGATGGTTCACCCCTCCACTTT
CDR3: CASSPRGSDGSPLHF

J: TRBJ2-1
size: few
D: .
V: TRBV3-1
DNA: TGTGCCAGCAGAGACCAATCGGGCGTCAATGAGCAGTTCTTC
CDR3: CASRDQSGVNEQFF

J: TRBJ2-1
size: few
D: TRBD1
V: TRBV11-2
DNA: TGTGCCAGCAGCCCGGGACAGCTCAATGAGCAGTTCTTC
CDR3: CASSPGQLNEQFF

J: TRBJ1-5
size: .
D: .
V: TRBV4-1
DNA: TGCGCCAGCAGCCAAGGAACCCAGGGACCCCGCCTCAATCAGCCCCAGCATTTT
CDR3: CASSQGTQGPRLNQPQHF

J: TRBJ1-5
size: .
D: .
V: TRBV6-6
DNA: TGTGCCAGCAGCCCCTTGGAAGGGCGAGTAACAAATCAGCCCCAGCATTTT
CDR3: CASSPLEGRVTNQPQHF

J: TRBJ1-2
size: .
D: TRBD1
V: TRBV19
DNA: TGTGCCAGTAGTACTCTCCCGGGACAGGGTTACGGCTACACCTTC
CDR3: CASSTLPGQGYGYTF

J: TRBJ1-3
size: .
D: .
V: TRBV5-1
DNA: TGCGCCAGCAGCTCCGCGGACGGAAACACCATATATTTT
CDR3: CASSSADGNTIYF

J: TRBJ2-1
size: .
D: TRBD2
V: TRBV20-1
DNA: TGCAGTGCTAGAGCCCTAGCGGGGGTCAATGAGCAGTTCTTC
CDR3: CSARALAGVNEQFF

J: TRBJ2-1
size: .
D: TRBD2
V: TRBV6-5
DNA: TGTGCCAGCACTCCCTTTGGGCCGGCGACTAGCCCCAATGAGCAGTTCTTC
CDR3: CASTPFGPATSPNEQFF

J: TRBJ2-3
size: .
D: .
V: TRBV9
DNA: TGTGCCAGCAGCGTAGTAGGGAACCCAGATACGCAGTATTTT
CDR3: CASSVVGNPDTQYF

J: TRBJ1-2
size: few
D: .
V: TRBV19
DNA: TGTGCCAGTACAAGGAACCCCATTCATTATGGCTACACCTTC
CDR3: CASTRNPIHYGYTF